The rows below give T cell receptor beta chains drawn from one sample of a study of T-cell memory formation after mild COVID-19. TCRdb reanalysed the 5' RACE reads using MiXCR and keeps one entry per CDR3 protein. The table has roughly 410,000 distinct CDR3 sequences, 20% to 30% seen once. Sequenced sample: PBMCs or a T cell subset sorted from them (not recorded which). These receptors originate from an adult woman who had mild COVID-19 (a few samples of this study predate the infection). Cell type and time point are not known. The CDR3 runs from the conserved cysteine through the conserved F or W. The D gene is left open where the match is weak. Clone size is given for some rows only: seen once, a few or many times, or a class if the clone is expanded.

D gene	V gene	clone size	J gene	CDR3 length	CDR3 protein	CDR3 DNA
-	TRBV18	-	TRBJ2-6	17	CASSPGRPLSGANVLTF	TGTGCCAGCTCACCGGGCCGACCACTCTCTGGGGCCAACGTCCTGACTTTC
-	TRBV7-2	few	TRBJ2-1	14	CASSHSNPRSEQFF	TGTGCCAGCAGCCATAGCAATCCCCGCAGTGAGCAGTTCTTC
-	TRBV6-5	-	TRBJ1-4	15	CASSYSRGVGEKLFF	TGTGCCAGCAGTTACAGTCGGGGGGTCGGTGAAAAACTGTTTTTT
-	TRBV7-9	-	TRBJ1-2	14	CASSTLLGARGYTF	TGTGCCAGCAGCACCCTTCTGGGGGCGCGCGGCTACACCTTC
TRBD2	TRBV6-5	few	TRBJ2-3	17	CASSSVPSGISTDTQYF	TGTGCCAGCTCGAGCGTTCCCAGCGGGATTAGCACAGATACGCAGTATTTT
TRBD1	TRBV20-1	-	TRBJ1-4	16	CSAKSSFERGLEKLFF	TGCAGTGCCAAGTCTTCCTTTGAGAGGGGGCTTGAAAAACTGTTTTTT
-	TRBV18	-	TRBJ2-1	13	CASSPQTDNEQFF	TGTGCCAGCTCACCACAGACCGACAATGAGCAGTTCTTC
TRBD1	TRBV29-1	-	TRBJ2-2	15	CSVEVGRGRTGELFF	TGCAGCGTTGAAGTGGGCAGGGGGCGCACCGGGGAGCTGTTTTTT
TRBD1	TRBV29-1	-	TRBJ2-1	15	CSVETFPQGAEEQFF	TGCAGCGTTGAAACGTTTCCCCAGGGGGCGGAGGAGCAGTTCTTC
TRBD2	TRBV18	-	TRBJ2-1	14	CASSRRGVYNEQFF	TGTGCCAGCTCACGACGGGGGGTCTACAATGAGCAGTTCTTC